These 17 T cell receptor beta chains came from one sample sequenced in a study of T cells expressing NK-cell markers. TCRdb reprocessed the 5' RACE reads, with one entry per CDR3 protein and no DNA. In total, the table holds about 260,000 distinct CDR3 sequences. Sample: blood T cells: a sorted CD56 or NKG2C T cell subset, CD4+ or CD8+ T cells, or bulk PBMC T cells (not recorded which). These receptors all come from a man between 18 and 35 years old in good health.

This chain connects TRBV12-3 or TRBV12-4 to TRBJ2-3; TCRdb picks TRBD1, but there is no DNA to check that call. The CDR3 runs 16 residues. The CDR3 loop reads CASSLRQGASTDTQYF.

The chain is built from TRBV6-5 and TRBJ2-1; the TRBD2 assignment by TCRdb is unverifiable without DNA. This CDR3 comprises 16 residues. Germline values: CDR1 MNHEY, CDR2 SVGAGI. Here the CDR3 reads CASRPATSGSYNEQFF.

The chain recombines TRBV10-3 with TRBJ2-5; with no DNA, the TCRdb D assignment of TRBD1 cannot be verified. This CDR3 spans 13 amino acids. The V gene's germline CDR1 is ENHRY and CDR2 SYGVKD. CDR3: CATRTGAVETQYF.

The rearrangement links TRBV11-2 to TRBJ2-2; TCRdb names TRBD1, which stays unverified in the absence of DNA. The CDR3 runs to 13 residues. CDR1 is SGHAT and CDR2 is FQNNGV in the germline V gene. The CDR3 protein is CASSRTGTGELFF.

The chain joins TRBV20-1 to TRBJ2-7; with no DNA, the TCRdb D assignment of TRBD1 cannot be verified. Germline V gene lookup returns CDR1 DFQATT and CDR2 SNEGSKA (reference sequence). The CDR3 has 13 residues. The CDR3 region is CSASPGVIYEQYF.

The rearrangement uses TRBV5-1 and TRBJ2-1. This CDR3 is built from 13 residues. Germline CDR1 SGHRS, CDR2 YFSETQ. The CDR3 sequence: CASSFGNYNEQFF.

The rearrangement uses TRBV18 and TRBJ2-7; with no DNA, the TCRdb D assignment of TRBD1 cannot be verified. The CDR3 spans 13 residues. The germline CDR1 and CDR2 sequences are KGHSH and LQKENI. The CDR3 reads CASSQGTGSEQYF.

CDR3 residues: CASSRAGANVLTF. V is TRBV11-3 and J is TRBJ2-6. This CDR3 comprises 13 residues. CDR1 is SGHNT, CDR2 YENEEA, per germline.

The J gene is TRBJ2-7, the V gene TRBV6-1; no DNA is available, so the TRBD1 call from TCRdb remains unchecked. Per the germline V gene, CDR1 is MNHNS and CDR2 is SASEGT. The CDR3 covers 13 residues. This CDR3 reads CASGQGPSYEQYF.

The rearrangement links TRBV24-1 to TRBJ2-3. There are 16 residues in the CDR3. Germline V CDR1 and CDR2: KGHDR, SFDVKD. The CDR3 loop is CATSDGRVGSTDTQYF.

V and J are TRBV30 and TRBJ1-3. This CDR3 spans 14 amino acids. CDR1 is GTSNPN and CDR2 is SVGIG in the germline V gene (reference sequence). The CDR3 is CAWRTDRSGNTIYF. The complete variable domain, with remaining parts taken from reference TRBV30 and TRBJ1-3, reads SQTIHQWPATLVQPVGSPLSLECTVEGTSNPNLYWYRQAAGRGLQLLFYSVGIGQISSEVPQNLSASRPQDRQFILSSKKLLLSDSGFYLCAWRTDRSGNTIYFGEGSWLTVV.

CDR3 sequence reads: CASSQGRSQGGYTF. The genes are TRBV4-3 and TRBJ1-2; TCRdb indicates TRBD1, and absent DNA this call remains unverified. CDR1 and CDR2 from the germline V gene are LGHNA and YSLEER. The CDR3 loop spans 14 amino acids.

The chain has TRBV12-3 or TRBV12-4 and TRBJ2-1; TCRdb outputs TRBD1, but without DNA this stays unchecked. The CDR3 is 15 residues long. The CDR3 loop is CASSPPGQGFNEQFF.

The rearrangement joins TRBV18 to TRBJ1-5; TCRdb gives TRBD1 as the D gene, but with no DNA this cannot be confirmed. Per germline, CDR1 KGHSH and CDR2 LQKENI. The CDR3 length is 14 residues. Here the CDR3 reads CASSNQGGNQPQHF.

V usage is TRBV12-3 or TRBV12-4 and J usage is TRBJ1-3; without DNA, the TCRdb call of TRBD1 cannot be checked. The CDR3 sequence is 17 residues long. CDR3 sequence: CASSPPLADGAGNTIYF.

The V call is TRBV7-2, the J call TRBJ2-5; lacking DNA, the TRBD2 call made by TCRdb goes unchecked. Germline CDR1 reads SGHTA; CDR2 reads FQGNSA. The CDR3 is 14 residues long. The chain's CDR3 is CASRLAGGSKTQYF. The full variable domain, rest sourced from reference TRBV7-2 and TRBJ2-5, is GAGVSQSPSNKVTEKGKDVELRCDPISGHTALYWYRQSLGQGLEFLIYFQGNSAPDKSGLPSDRFSAERTGGSVSTLTIQRTQQEDSAVYLCASRLAGGSKTQYFGPGTRLLVL.

The chain combines TRBV28 with TRBJ2-7. Germline-derived CDR1 and CDR2 are MDHEN and SYDVKM. The CDR3 consists of 13 residues. Here the CDR3 reads CASSLSGPYEQYF.